This paragraph reports one T cell receptor (beta chain). This clone appeared a few times. Its antigen target is currently unknown. Base-call qualities are not available, and no considerably larger clone is one nucleotide away. The source of the sample is a study of cytomegalovirus exposure and HLA in healthy donors (dated by TCRdb to about 2017). At the level of the whole study: In an earlier analysis of fewer than 750 of the donors, about 270 Gb of sequence data and 90 million to 120 million unique TCR beta sequences from about 190 million T cells were reported. All discovery cohort repertoires had been generated on a single sequencing platform. Class I and class II HLA loci were covered by the typing at four-digit resolution. To decide whether each TCR beta V gene segment behaved as functional or pseudogenic, an earlier analysis of nearly 600 of the donors relied on high-throughput TCR beta sequencing. A separate validation cohort of 100 to 150 different subjects was used in addition to the approximately 670-subject first cohort. The number of donors typed differed by locus, with about 629-630 for A, B, C, DRB1 and DQB1, roughly 550 for DQA1, 600 to 610 for DPA1, and approximately 470 for DPB1. Donor age, sex, ethnicity and CMV serostatus were compiled alongside the repertoire data. The study profiled the T cell repertoires of some 610 subjects by immunosequencing and related them to cytomegalovirus serostatus. To predict cytomegalovirus infection status, the study brought together high-throughput TCR immunosequencing, statistical association of individual TCRs with disease status, and machine learning. Rather than using new phenotypic data, the later analysis identified candidate immune exposures from TCR beta sequences and from how often those sequences occurred across donors. To study patterns of TCR occurrence, a later analysis re-analyzed previously published TCR beta repertoires from 650 to 750 donors and added high-resolution HLA genotyping. A few DR-DQ haplotypes were handled as single units for association and clustering because linkage in the cohort was strong. Genome-wide SNP genotypes for about 60% of the 666 donors were used in a later genetic analysis, which treated that subset as a discovery cohort. On average, roughly 250,000 unique TCR beta nucleotide sequences were sequenced per donor among 398 genotyped donors of the cohort, with approximately 18% of those sequences being non-productive. An early release that covered about 600 HLA-typed donors contained around 300 gigabases of sequencing data and tens of millions of unique TCR sequences. The study was designed to test whether signatures of past pathogen exposure could be identified by cataloging public T cell receptors. Of the 300 to 500 genotyped donors, roughly 76% were placed in the genetic ancestry cluster associated with self-reported Caucasian donors.

Overall study results and their limits: The study gave a list of under 200 TCR beta chains associated with cytomegalovirus. Roughly uniform sequencing depth across donors was assumed in presence/absence analyses, although this assumption may not hold. Most TCR sequences were observed very rarely across donors, whereas some public TCRs were present in many individuals. In a later analysis, the rate of TCR association differed among HLA loci, with DRB1 alleles having the most associated TCRs and HLA-C alleles having the fewest. Because HLA typing was unavailable for some donors at each locus, only the typed subset was used in association tests. Most CMV-associated TCR beta chains appeared to be HLA-restricted in a later analysis, and the HLA associations seemed to be driven largely by CMV exposure. In a later genetic analysis, a missense DCLRE1C variant was associated with V-gene and J-gene trimming of TCR beta chains, and the association was replicated in an independent cohort. Some 15 rarely observed V segments, including chromosome 9 orphons, were excluded from the earlier analysis of several hundred of the donors because counts were too low. Linkage disequilibrium might explain the correlated functional status among segregating V segments, but an unknown experimental factor could not be ruled out. According to the authors, the approach could potentially be generalized to other disease states and immunological phenotypes. Assigning TCR associations to individual alleles was difficult when HLA alleles, especially DR and DQ, strongly co-occurred. According to a later genetic analysis, donors in an Asian-associated ancestry cluster had fewer N-insertions in productive TCRs than the approximately 700-donor mean. The only immune exposure information available for the cohort was CMV serostatus. In this cohort, only TCR beta chains were sequenced, and detectable features were limited by the absence of alpha or paired-chain data. The classifier was reported to diagnose cytomegalovirus status with high specificity and sensitivity in both the original cohort and the validation cohort. A further reported finding was that TCR beta sequences accurately predicted the HLA-A and HLA-B alleles for most subjects in the first cohort. The sequencing pipeline was judged likely to have produced a cluster of highly shared sequence variants as a technical artifact. According to a later analysis, parvovirus B19, influenza, CMV and Epstein-Barr virus appeared linked to several top co-occurrence clusters. Broadly in line with IMGT annotations, most TCR beta V segments showed up in productive rearrangements about 87% or about 30% of the time in an earlier analysis of several hundred of the donors. A few of the identified cytomegalovirus-associated TCR beta chains were confirmed in vitro to be specific for cytomegalovirus antigens. In a later analysis, HLA-associated TCR beta chains were found to be more clonally expanded and to have lower generation probabilities than equally common non-associated chains. Specific HLA alleles were associated with about 17,000 TCR beta sequences at a false discovery rate of 0.05 in a later analysis.

The method behind the library was the immunoSEQ multiplex PCR assay. The multiplex PCR relied on a mix of 60 forward primers for TCR Vbeta segments and 13 reverse primers for TCR Jbeta segments. Amplification of the CDR3 region of rearranged TCR beta genes was performed with a multiplex PCR assay on genomic DNA. The Illumina HiSeq System was used to sequence the amplified TCR beta libraries as 87-base-pair reads. Turning to the authors' computational methods: Across the roughly 670 repertoires, a later analysis counted roughly 84 million unique TCR beta chains, around 11 million of which were shared by at least two donors. To remove PCR and sequencing errors, raw reads were error-corrected and collapsed into unique sequences using a nearest-neighbor algorithm that merged closely related sequences. CDR3 sequences were aligned to IMGT reference sequences to assign V, D and J gene segments. For a sequence to be retained, at least a six-nucleotide match to both a V gene segment and a J gene segment was required. A rearrangement was called productive if the CDR3 had no stop codons and remained in frame with V and J, and every other rearrangement was called non-productive. CDR3 was defined according to IMGT convention as the region running from the second conserved V-encoded cysteine to the conserved J-encoded phenylalanine. The earlier analysis of about 530 of the donors excluded any sequence lacking an unambiguous match to a single V gene segment. In an earlier analysis of more than 500 of the donors, a V segment was called functional when productive rearrangements were above 56.7%, and segregating when the standard deviation between donors exceeded 5%. A statistical classification framework was developed to diagnose cytomegalovirus status using the catalog of TCR beta chain sequences. In a later analysis, V and J genes were assigned by comparing TCR nucleotide sequences against IMGT/GENE-DB human TR gene sequences. The TCRdist pipeline was used in a later analysis to assign CDR3 sequences and most-parsimonious VDJ recombination scenarios. In a later analysis, each TCR beta chain was defined by its CDR3 amino acid sequence together with its V-gene family, and reads without a unique V-gene family were excluded. As a way to deal with suspected cross-contamination and a sequencing artifact, a later analysis dropped over 550 nucleotide sequences that were highly shared and had low generation probability. For each public chain, a later analysis derived a clonal expansion index from normalized ranks of inferred template counts within each repertoire. In a later analysis, generation probabilities were computed using a VDJ recombination model fitted to out-of-frame rearrangements, and the results were checked against IGoR. In a later analysis, hypergeometric tests were used to score TCR-TCR, TCR-HLA and TCR-CMV co-occurrence, with a repertoire-size bias correction applied to TCR pairs. False discovery rates were estimated in a later analysis by permuting HLA or CMV assignments 20 times. In a later analysis, co-occurring TCRs were grouped using DBSCAN, with TCRdist sequence similarity added in when clustering inside HLA-allele-positive subsets. For co-occurrence clustering, repertoires with fewer than 30,000 or more than 120,000 public chains were excluded, along with 5 or 6 repertoires with anomalous nucleotide sharing. TCRdb stores this immuneACCESS table with in-frame sequences only. Part of the clones is absent; in the studies checked, under half of the shortfall reflects unresolved V genes, and no reason is known for the rest. The V and J calls and clone size are taken from that table; D and trimming were inferred from the DNA. The sample includes 65,000 or so clones, with 70% to 80% observed a single time. Clones ranked in the top ten supply over 2.5% of the sample.

The cohort comprised around 690 healthy bone marrow donors. At the time of sampling, all cohort members were nominally healthy, though unrecorded immune exposures were likely present. The donor was CMV seropositive and belonged to the group of around 300 seropositive cohort members. Each donor provided a peripheral blood sample, and peripheral blood mononuclear cells were used for TCR beta sequencing. The Qiagen DNeasy Blood Extraction Kit was used to extract genomic DNA from the blood cell samples. The sequenced sample consisted of PBMCs. The sequence came from a girl under 18 in good health and CMV-seropositive.

In nucleotide form, the sequence is TGTGCCATCAGTGTCCAGGGCTGGAACACTGAAGCTTTCTTT. This gives the protein CAISVQGWNTEAFF. The V and J segments used are TRBV10-3 and TRBJ1-1; D gene: possibly TRBD1, on 5 matching bases. Trimming at the junction amounts to 4 bases on V and 1 base on J, and the germline ends lie 10 bases apart. CDR1 ENHRY and CDR2 SYGVKD were looked up in the germline V gene. CDR3 length: 14 amino acids, cysteine to phenylalanine. Only the CDR3 portion is preserved as DNA: 42 bases, with reading frame beginning at the first base.